One sample yielded the 30 T cell receptor beta chains listed below, sequenced in a study of response to subunit inactivated influenza vaccine. One entry per CDR3 protein, called by TCRdb with MiXCR from the RT-PCR reads. The sample includes roughly 160,000 distinct CDR3 sequences, about 11% seen only once; the top ten take around 33%. The sample consisted of CD8+ T cells sorted from PBMCs, taken less than 30 months after vaccination. These receptors originate from a man aged 45-69 years who received an inactivated influenza vaccine.

The chain combines TRBV11-2 with TRBJ2-1; 11 nucleotides line up with TRBD2. Trimming took 5 bases from V and 5 from J; bases not matched to a gene: 8. The length of the CDR3 is 16 residues. Looked up from germline, CDR1 is SGHAT and CDR2 is FQNNGV. The CDR3 loop reads CASSPPGTSGNNEQFF. Written as DNA, the CDR3 is TGTGCCAGCAGCCCACCCGGGACTAGCGGCAACAATGAGCAGTTCTTC.

This clonotype appeared a few times. The chain joins TRBV4-2 to TRBJ2-1; 11 bases align to TRBD2. CDR1 and CDR2 from the germline V gene are LGHNA and YNFKEQ. The CDR3 spans 17 residues. J lost 4 bases, V lost 1 base, and 6 bases had no gene match. CDR3 residues: CASSQVPASGRYNEQFF. For the CDR3, the DNA is TGTGCCAGCAGCCAAGTTCCGGCTAGCGGGAGGTACAATGAGCAGTTCTTC.

V is TRBV7-9 and J is TRBJ1-2; TRBD1 agrees at 10 bases. Germline V gene data show CDR1 as SEHNR and CDR2 as FQNEAQ (reference sequence). The CDR3 is 17 residues long. V shed 5 bases, J shed 0 bases, and the junction held 9 bases outside the gene matches. CDR3 amino acids: CASSRTGQGIANYGYTF. The DNA of the CDR3 is TGTGCCAGCAGCCGTACGGGACAGGGGATAGCTAACTATGGCTACACCTTC.

The rearrangement links TRBV20-1 to TRBJ2-1, with TRBD2 matching 9 bases. V dropped 6 bases and J dropped 4; count of bases not matched to a gene: 4. Germline CDR1 is DFQATT and CDR2 is SNEGSKA (reference sequence). The CDR3 extends over 13 amino acids. The CDR3 sequence is CSAGTSLYNEQFF. The CDR3 DNA reads TGCAGTGCCGGGACTAGCCTATACAATGAGCAGTTCTTC.

Remarks on this clonotype: This sequence may be a read error, since a much larger clone differs from it by one base. This rearrangement joins TRBV25-1 to TRBJ2-1; D is ambiguous. Germline V gene data show CDR1 as MGHDK and CDR2 as SYGVNS. The CDR3 has 11 amino acids. Trimming removed 6 bases from V and 3 bases from J, with 3 bases in between. CDR3 DNA sequence: TGTGCCAGCAGGTTCTACAATGAGCAGTTCTTC. It is translated as CASRFYNEQFF.

V usage is TRBV4-2 and J usage is TRBJ2-1; D assignment may be TRBD1 or TRBD2 (5 bases each). Germline V lookup: CDR1 LGHNA, CDR2 YNFKEQ. The CDR3 spans 15 residues. V gave up 1 base and J gave up 6 bases, with 13 bases separating them. The CDR3 loop reads CASSQGIGTTNEQFF. CDR3 coding DNA: TGTGCCAGCAGCCAAGGGATAGGGACCACCAATGAGCAGTTCTTC.

This clonotype was seen only a few times. This chain uses TRBV5-5 with TRBJ1-2, with D unclear. CDR3 length: 12 residues. With 5 bases removed from V and 4 bases from J, the gap between germline ends came to 9 bases. Per germline, CDR1 SGHKS and CDR2 YYEKEE (reference sequence). Written as DNA, the CDR3 is TGTGCCAGCAGACTGGGCGGCTATGGCTACACCTTC. Its translation: CASRLGGYGYTF.

The chain uses TRBV28 and TRBJ1-1; a weak D match, TRBD1 (5 bases). Trimming stripped 5 bases from V and 3 bases from J, with 13 bases between. CDR1 and CDR2 (germline): MDHEN, SYDVKM. The CDR3 extends over 14 amino acids. The CDR3 DNA reads TGTGCCAGCAGTGGGACCGCCCTGGACACTGAAGCTTTCTTT. Amino acid sequence: CASSGTALDTEAFF.

V usage is TRBV12-3 or TRBV12-4 and J usage is TRBJ2-5; 11 bases map to TRBD1. The CDR3 is 15 amino acids. After removal of 6 bases from V and 5 bases from J, the junction contained 8 bases not matched to a gene. Here the CDR3 DNA reads TGTGCCAGCAGCCAGGGACAGGGGGATGGCGAGACCCAGTACTTC. Amino acid sequence: CASSQGQGDGETQYF.

This chain connects TRBV12-3 or TRBV12-4 to TRBJ2-3, with 16 nucleotides matching TRBD2. The CDR3 is 19 residues long. V lost 11 bases, J lost 4 bases, and 18 bases stayed unmatched. CDR3 bases: TGTGCCCGCTGTTTATACGGGACTAGCGGGGGGGCTAGTCCAGATACGCAGTATTTT. It is translated as CARCLYGTSGGASPDTQYF.

The CDR3 here is CASEDRGFTDTQYF. The CDR3 bases are TGTGCCAGCGAAGACAGGGGGTTCACAGATACGCAGTATTTT. The rearrangement joins TRBV2 to TRBJ2-3, with TRBD1 identical over 9 bases. The V and J ends lost 8 bases and 2 bases, in that order; junction bases with no gene match: 5. From germline, CDR1 is SNHLY and CDR2 FYNNEI. The CDR3 extends over 14 amino acids.

In this sample, this clonotype turned up many times. This sequence joins TRBV4-3 and TRBJ2-1; no clear D. Germline values: CDR1 LGHNA, CDR2 YSLEER. This CDR3 has 15 amino acids. The V and J ends lost 3 bases and 10 bases respectively, with 19 bases between them. The CDR3 DNA sequence: TGCGCCAGCAGCCAGTCAGGCGGCAGTTTGCAGGAGCAGTTCTTC. As protein: CASSQSGGSLQEQFF.

This clonotype was seen a handful of times. V usage is TRBV7-8 and J usage is TRBJ2-1, with 11 bases aligning to TRBD2. This CDR3 spans 17 amino acids. With 1 base clipped from V and 3 bases from J, the junction kept 5 bases outside the gene matches. Germline CDR1 and CDR2: SGHVS and FQNEAQ. This chain's CDR3 is CASSLDPLAGGYNEQFF. CDR3 DNA: TGTGCCAGCAGCTTAGACCCCCTAGCGGGGGGCTACAATGAGCAGTTCTTC.

In its sample, this clonotype is medium-sized (0.01 to 0.1%). This rearrangement joins TRBV6-2 or TRBV6-3 to TRBJ2-2; 9 bases align to TRBD2. Germline CDR1 and CDR2: MNHEY and SVGEGT. V lost 5 bases to trimming and J lost 4 bases; unmatched junction nucleotides: 5. The CDR3 covers 15 residues. The CDR3 loop reads CASSAGLASTGELFF. The CDR3 nucleotides read TGTGCCAGCAGTGCGGGACTAGCTAGCACCGGGGAGCTGTTTTTT.

This clonotype has a handful of counts. The CDR3: CASSLPASGSTDTQYF. The CDR3 region has the DNA TGTGCCAGCAGCTTACCTGCTAGCGGAAGCACAGATACGCAGTATTTT. This sequence joins TRBV7-6 and TRBJ2-3; TRBD2 agrees at 7 bases. Losses at the gene ends were 2 bases for V and 0 bases for J; bases not matched to a gene: 5. Looked up from germline, CDR1 is SGHVS and CDR2 is FNYEAQ. The CDR3 runs 16 residues.

This clonotype was counted only a few times. The CDR3 region has the DNA TGTGCCAGCAGTTTCTTTGGCAGTCTTAGTTACGAGCAGTACTTC. Translating gives CASSFFGSLSYEQYF. The chain joins TRBV27 to TRBJ2-7; D gene ambiguous. The CDR3 length is 15 residues. Per germline, CDR1 MNHEY and CDR2 SMNVEV (reference sequence). Trimming shortened V by 3 bases and J by 4 bases, and 16 bases separated the two germline ends.

The genes are TRBV11-1 and TRBJ2-1, with 14 positions matching TRBD2. V lost 5 bases to trimming and J lost 4 bases; unmatched junction nucleotides: 10. There are 18 residues in the CDR3. Germline V lookup: CDR1 SGHAT, CDR2 FQDESV (reference sequence). The CDR3 region has the DNA TGTGCCAGCAGCCTACCCCCGGGACTAGCGGGGGAATACAATGAGCAGTTCTTC. It yields the protein CASSLPPGLAGEYNEQFF.

For this clonotype: A clone one base away is much larger, so this may be a read error. The chain couples TRBV7-6 to TRBJ1-4, with D maybe TRBD1 (6 bases). The V gene's germline CDR1 is SGHVS and CDR2 FNYEAQ. This CDR3 is 13 amino acids long. Trimming took off 3 bases at V and 8 bases at J, with 10 bases between the two ends. This CDR3 is CASSLGQGEKLFF. Written as DNA, the CDR3 is TGTGCCAGCAGCTTGGGACAAGGCGAAAAACTGTTTTTT.

The V and J genes are TRBV20-1 and TRBJ2-2; 10 nucleotides align to TRBD1. This CDR3 is built from 15 residues. Germline V gene data show CDR1 as DFQATT and CDR2 as SNEGSKA (reference sequence). V shed 6 bases, J shed 3 bases, and the junction held 7 bases outside the gene matches. In DNA, the CDR3 is TGCAGTGCCCGACAGGGGGCCTGGGACACCGGGGAGCTGTTTTTT. It is translated as CSARQGAWDTGELFF.

V usage is TRBV11-2 and J usage is TRBJ2-3; tentative D call: TRBD2 (6 bases). The germline V gene encodes CDR1 SGHAT and CDR2 FQNNGV. Trimming shortened V by 10 bases and J by 4 bases, and 18 bases separated the two germline ends. CDR3 size: 14 residues. The CDR3 sequence is CATSFGSYADTQYF. The CDR3 nucleotides are TGTGCCACCTCGTTCGGGAGTTATGCAGATACGCAGTATTTT. Using reference TRBV11-2 and TRBJ2-3 for the parts outside the CDR3, the full variable domain is EAGVAQSPRYKIIEKRQSVAFWCNPISGHATLYWYQQILGQGPKLLIQFQNNGVVDDSQLPKDRFSAERLKGVDSTLKIQPAKLEDSAVYLCATSFGSYADTQYFGPGTRLTVL.

The V gene is TRBV20-1, the J gene TRBJ2-1; D possibly corresponds to TRBD2 (5 bases). This CDR3 region has 13 residues. Per germline, CDR1 DFQATT and CDR2 SNEGSKA (reference sequence). Trimming took off 4 bases at V and 7 bases at J, with 14 bases between the two ends. CDR3: CSAKAPLANEQFF. The CDR3, as DNA: TGCAGTGCTAAAGCCCCCCTAGCAAATGAGCAGTTCTTC.

This clonotype was observed a few times. V usage is TRBV5-1 and J usage is TRBJ2-1; D is unclear. Trimming removed 0 bases from V and 8 bases from J, with 21 bases in between. This CDR3 has 17 residues. Germline V gene lookup returns CDR1 SGHRS and CDR2 YFSETQ. In nucleotides, the CDR3 is TGCGCCAGCAGCTTGGCCCTCGTAGGCATAGACACACATGAGCAGTTCTTC. As protein: CASSLALVGIDTHEQFF.

This clonotype occurred many times. CDR3 coding DNA: TGCAGTGCTAGAGAAGATAACCGGGACCGAAGCTATGGCTACACCTTC. It codes for CSAREDNRDRSYGYTF. The chain is built from TRBV20-1 and TRBJ1-2; tentatively, D is TRBD1 (5 bases). The CDR3 covers 16 residues. CDR1 is DFQATT, CDR2 SNEGSKA, per germline (reference sequence). The V and J ends lost 0 bases and 4 bases respectively, with 18 bases between them.

This clonotype came up a few times. The chain employs TRBV9 and TRBJ2-1; 11 positions agree with TRBD1. CDR1 is SGDLS and CDR2 is YYNGEE in the germline V gene. The CDR3 is 17 amino acids. The junction had 9 bases not matched to a gene; V was cut back by 2 bases and J by 5 bases. The CDR3 sequence is CASSVDLGTGGNNEQFF. For the CDR3, the DNA is TGTGCCAGCAGCGTGGACCTTGGGACAGGGGGAAACAATGAGCAGTTCTTC.

This clonotype was counted only a few times. The chain uses TRBV14 and TRBJ1-1, with TRBD1 matching over 8 bases. Germline CDR1 reads SGHDN; CDR2 reads FVKESK. CDR3 size: 14 residues. V shed 2 bases and J 5 bases; nucleotides not matched to a gene: 4. CDR3 in DNA: TGTGCCAGCAGCCAAAGAGACAGGGGAACTGAAGCTTTCTTT. This translates into CASSQRDRGTEAFF.

This clonotype was picked up a small number of times. This sequence joins TRBV29-1 and TRBJ2-5; TRBD1 is a possible D gene (8 bases). The CDR3 totals 14 residues. The ends were cut back, 5 bases at V and 1 base at J, with 14 bases in the middle. Germline CDR1 and CDR2: SQVTM and ANQGSEA. The DNA for the CDR3 is TGCAGCGTTAGCGGGGACAGGTTCCAAGAGACCCAGTACTTC. Translated, it gives CSVSGDRFQETQYF. The complete variable domain, with remaining parts taken from reference TRBV29-1 and TRBJ2-5, reads SAVISQKPSRDICQRGTSLTIQCQVDSQVTMMFWYRQQPGQSLTLIATANQGSEATYESGFVIDKFPISRPNLTFSTLTVSNMSPEDSSIYLCSVSGDRFQETQYFGPGTRLLVL.

The V call is TRBV12-3 or TRBV12-4, the J call TRBJ2-1; possible D gene TRBD2, 6 bases. V dropped 3 bases and J dropped 10 bases, with 16 bases sitting between them. The CDR3 is made up of 14 amino acids. The CDR3, as DNA: TGTGCCAGCAGTTTCAAAGGCGGGGTTTTGGAGCAGTTCTTC. Translating it yields CASSFKGGVLEQFF.

The V gene is TRBV18, the J gene TRBJ2-5, with a tentative D call TRBD2 (6 bases). The CDR3 has 16 residues. Per the germline V gene, CDR1 is KGHSH and CDR2 is LQKENI. Trimming cost V 3 bases and J 7 bases, with 21 bases left between them. CDR3 DNA sequence: TGTGCCAGCTCACCTGCGAAGACTAGTCGAGAAGGGACCCAGTACTTC. Its protein product is CASSPAKTSREGTQYF.

The chain joins TRBV28 to TRBJ2-3, with D tentatively TRBD2 (5 bases). Trimming cost V 5 bases and J 10 bases, with 16 bases left between them. Germline loops: CDR1 MDHEN, CDR2 SYDVKM. The CDR3 extends over 13 amino acids. The chain's CDR3 is CASSTEAARAQYF. The CDR3 coding sequence is TGTGCCAGCAGTACGGAGGCCGCGCGGGCGCAGTATTTT.

The rearrangement links TRBV3-1 to TRBJ2-7; no firm D call. V was trimmed by 0 bases and J by 2 bases, leaving 8 bases between them. The germline V gene encodes CDR1 LGHDT and CDR2 YNNKEL (reference sequence). The CDR3 extends over 14 amino acids. This CDR3 reads CASSQDTGTYEQYF. CDR3 bases: TGTGCCAGCAGCCAAGATACTGGAACCTACGAGCAGTACTTC.